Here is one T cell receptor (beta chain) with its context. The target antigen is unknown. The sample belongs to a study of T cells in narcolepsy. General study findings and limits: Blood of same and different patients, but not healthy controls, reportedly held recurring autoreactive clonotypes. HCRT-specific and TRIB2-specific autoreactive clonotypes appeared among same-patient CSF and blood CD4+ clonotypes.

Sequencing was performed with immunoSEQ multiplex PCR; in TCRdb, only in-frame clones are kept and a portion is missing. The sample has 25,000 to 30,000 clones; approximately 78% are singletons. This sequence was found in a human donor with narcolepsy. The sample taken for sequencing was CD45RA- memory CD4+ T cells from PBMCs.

For the CDR3, the DNA is TGCGCCAGCAGCCAAGGTAGCGGGGGGCTAGAGGAGCAGTACTTC. It is translated as CASSQGSGGLEEQYF. V and J are TRBV4-3 and TRBJ2-7; 10 positions match TRBD2. V dropped 1 base and J dropped 7; count of bases not matched to a gene: 7. Per germline, CDR1 LGHNA and CDR2 YSLEER. The CDR3 sequence is 15 residues long.